This is a list of T cell receptor beta chains from one sample in a study of technical replicates of blood from a few donors. Only in-frame clones appear in the TCRdb table, and some are missing; sequencing was by immunoSEQ multiplex PCR. Here the sample spans 70,000 to 85,000 clones, 92% being singletons. Sequencing input: T cells isolated from PBMCs. Receptors originate from a human donor in good health. CDR3s include the opening cysteine and the closing phenylalanine or tryptophan. A D gene is named only where the DNA matches it firmly. Some rows mark clone size as missing; the rest say once, few, many or name a class of expanded clone.

cdr3_nt: TGTGCCAGCAGCGTCGACAGGGAGGATGAGCAGTTCTTC
cdr3_aa: CASSVDREDEQFF
d_call: NA
j_call: TRBJ2-1
clone_size: NA
v_call: TRBV9

cdr3_nt: TGTGCCAGCAGCTTAGATAATCGGAGTGAGCAGTTCTTC
cdr3_aa: CASSLDNRSEQFF
d_call: NA
j_call: TRBJ2-1
clone_size: NA
v_call: TRBV11-3

cdr3_nt: TGTGCCAGCAGCTTAAACAGGCGGTCTAACTATGGCTACACCTTC
cdr3_aa: CASSLNRRSNYGYTF
d_call: NA
j_call: TRBJ1-2
clone_size: NA
v_call: TRBV5-8

cdr3_nt: TGTGCCAGCAGCCCCCTCTCCTACAATGAGCAGTTCTTC
cdr3_aa: CASSPLSYNEQFF
d_call: NA
j_call: TRBJ2-1
clone_size: once
v_call: TRBV28

cdr3_nt: TGTGCCAGTAGTATAACGGTCGGGTACCTCAATGAGCAGTTCTTC
cdr3_aa: CASSITVGYLNEQFF
d_call: NA
j_call: TRBJ2-1
clone_size: NA
v_call: TRBV19

cdr3_nt: TGTGCCATCAGTGAGTCGAAGGGACTTAACTATGGCTACACCTTC
cdr3_aa: CAISESKGLNYGYTF
d_call: NA
j_call: TRBJ1-2
clone_size: NA
v_call: TRBV10-3

cdr3_nt: TGTGCCAGCAGCTTCGGATCAGGGGGGCCCTACGAGCAGTACTTC
cdr3_aa: CASSFGSGGPYEQYF
d_call: NA
j_call: TRBJ2-7
clone_size: NA
v_call: TRBV7-9

cdr3_nt: TGTGCCAGCAGCTTAATCGTGGGCGGCGGGAGGGCCCTGGGCGAGCAGTACTTC
cdr3_aa: CASSLIVGGGRALGEQYF
d_call: TRBD2
j_call: TRBJ2-7
clone_size: NA
v_call: TRBV7-9

cdr3_nt: TGTGCCACCAGCAGGGGGTGGGGCGACTTTAGCAATCAGCCCCAGCATTTT
cdr3_aa: CATSRGWGDFSNQPQHF
d_call: NA
j_call: TRBJ1-5
clone_size: NA
v_call: TRBV15

cdr3_nt: TGTGCCAGCAGCCTTAGACAGGGGAGGGACTATGGCTACACCTTC
cdr3_aa: CASSLRQGRDYGYTF
d_call: TRBD1
j_call: TRBJ1-2
clone_size: NA
v_call: TRBV7-7

cdr3_nt: TGTGCCAGCAGCCTCAGGGGTGGGCCCTACAATGAGCAGTTCTTC
cdr3_aa: CASSLRGGPYNEQFF
d_call: NA
j_call: TRBJ2-1
clone_size: NA
v_call: TRBV7-9

cdr3_nt: TGTGCCAGCCAGGACAGGAGATTAGAACAGCCCCAGCATTTT
cdr3_aa: CASQDRRLEQPQHF
d_call: TRBD1
j_call: TRBJ1-5
clone_size: NA
v_call: TRBV19

cdr3_nt: TGTGCCAGCAGCTCACAGGGGGCAGGGGCCAACGTCCTGACTTTC
cdr3_aa: CASSSQGAGANVLTF
d_call: TRBD1
j_call: TRBJ2-6
clone_size: NA
v_call: TRBV5-4

cdr3_nt: TGTGCCTGGATTGGGGCGGGGGGAATATACAATGAGCAGTTCTTC
cdr3_aa: CAWIGAGGIYNEQFF
d_call: TRBD2
j_call: TRBJ2-1
clone_size: NA
v_call: TRBV30

cdr3_nt: TGTGCCAGCAGGAACAGGGGGGGCTATGGCTACACCTTC
cdr3_aa: CASRNRGGYGYTF
d_call: TRBD1
j_call: TRBJ1-2
clone_size: NA
v_call: TRBV2

cdr3_nt: TGTGCCAGCAAAATGGTAGCGGGACACAATGAGCAGTTCTTC
cdr3_aa: CASKMVAGHNEQFF
d_call: TRBD2
j_call: TRBJ2-1
clone_size: once
v_call: TRBV28

cdr3_nt: TGCAGCGTTGTTGCCCCGGGAGAGAGGACCGGGGAGCTGTTTTTT
cdr3_aa: CSVVAPGERTGELFF
d_call: NA
j_call: TRBJ2-2
clone_size: NA
v_call: TRBV29-1

cdr3_nt: TGTGCCAGCAGCTTAGTTACAGGACCGATCTATGGCTACACCTTC
cdr3_aa: CASSLVTGPIYGYTF
d_call: NA
j_call: TRBJ1-2
clone_size: NA
v_call: TRBV7-2

cdr3_nt: TGTGCCAGCAGCTTAGGGACAGACTACGAGCAGTACTTC
cdr3_aa: CASSLGTDYEQYF
d_call: TRBD1
j_call: TRBJ2-7
clone_size: NA
v_call: TRBV5-4

cdr3_nt: TGTGCCACCAAAGGGGGAGGGCCGAGCGGGGAGCTGTTTTTT
cdr3_aa: CATKGGGPSGELFF
d_call: NA
j_call: TRBJ2-2
clone_size: once
v_call: TRBV19

cdr3_nt: TGTGCCAGCAGTTACAGCAGGGGTACCACTGAAGCTTTCTTT
cdr3_aa: CASSYSRGTTEAFF
d_call: NA
j_call: TRBJ1-1
clone_size: NA
v_call: TRBV6-5

cdr3_nt: TGTGCCAGCAGCTCTACCGGGACAGCAAGCTACTACGAGCAGTACTTC
cdr3_aa: CASSSTGTASYYEQYF
d_call: TRBD1
j_call: TRBJ2-7
clone_size: NA
v_call: TRBV7-9

cdr3_nt: TGCGCCAGCAGCTTGGCCGGGGTTTCACCCCTCCACTTT
cdr3_aa: CASSLAGVSPLHF
d_call: NA
j_call: TRBJ1-6
clone_size: NA
v_call: TRBV5-1

cdr3_nt: TGTGCCAGCAGTTTTTTAGTTTTCGGCAGGGGTAGGACCGGGGAGCTGTTTTTT
cdr3_aa: CASSFLVFGRGRTGELFF
d_call: NA
j_call: TRBJ2-2
clone_size: NA
v_call: TRBV27

cdr3_nt: TGTGCCAGCAGCCCCCGACCGGGCGAGCAGTACTTC
cdr3_aa: CASSPRPGEQYF
d_call: NA
j_call: TRBJ2-7
clone_size: NA
v_call: TRBV7-8

cdr3_nt: TGTGCCAGCCACCCCCGGGTTTTTGTAGGAAACACCATATATTTT
cdr3_aa: CASHPRVFVGNTIYF
d_call: NA
j_call: TRBJ1-3
clone_size: NA
v_call: TRBV6-1

cdr3_nt: TGTGCCAGCAGTCGAGCCGCAGGGGGGGAGACCCAGTACTTC
cdr3_aa: CASSRAAGGETQYF
d_call: NA
j_call: TRBJ2-5
clone_size: NA
v_call: TRBV7-7

cdr3_nt: TGTGCCAGCAGCACCCGACAGGGTCTCCATCGGAACACCATATATTTT
cdr3_aa: CASSTRQGLHRNTIYF
d_call: TRBD1
j_call: TRBJ1-3
clone_size: NA
v_call: TRBV9

cdr3_nt: TGTGCCAGCAGTTACGGGACTCACTACTCCTACGAGCAGTACTTC
cdr3_aa: CASSYGTHYSYEQYF
d_call: NA
j_call: TRBJ2-7
clone_size: NA
v_call: TRBV6-5

cdr3_nt: TGTGCCTGGAGTGTACAGGGGAACACTGAAGCTTTCTTT
cdr3_aa: CAWSVQGNTEAFF
d_call: NA
j_call: TRBJ1-1
clone_size: once
v_call: TRBV30

cdr3_nt: TGTGCCAGCAGCGTACTGGCCAGGGCGAACACTGAAGCTTTCTTT
cdr3_aa: CASSVLARANTEAFF
d_call: NA
j_call: TRBJ1-1
clone_size: NA
v_call: TRBV9

cdr3_nt: TGTGCCAGCAGCTTAGCATATGGAGCAGATACGCAGTATTTT
cdr3_aa: CASSLAYGADTQYF
d_call: NA
j_call: TRBJ2-3
clone_size: once
v_call: TRBV7-9

cdr3_nt: TGTGCCAGCAGCCCAATGGGACAGGGGCGCACAGATACGCAGTATTTT
cdr3_aa: CASSPMGQGRTDTQYF
d_call: TRBD1
j_call: TRBJ2-3
clone_size: NA
v_call: TRBV5-4

cdr3_nt: TGTGCCAGTACCTTTCGGGCAGGGGGCGGGGACTACGAGCAGTACTTC
cdr3_aa: CASTFRAGGGDYEQYF
d_call: TRBD1
j_call: TRBJ2-7
clone_size: NA
v_call: TRBV19

cdr3_nt: TGTGCCAGCAGCTTGTCTGGGACAGGGGACTACGAGCAGTACTTC
cdr3_aa: CASSLSGTGDYEQYF
d_call: TRBD1
j_call: TRBJ2-7
clone_size: NA
v_call: TRBV5-4

cdr3_nt: TGTGCCAGCATGCAGGGAAGCACCGGGGAGCTGTTTTTT
cdr3_aa: CASMQGSTGELFF
d_call: NA
j_call: TRBJ2-2
clone_size: NA
v_call: TRBV7-9

cdr3_nt: TGTGCCTGGAGCCTCCGGGACACCTCCCTCTATGGCTACACCTTC
cdr3_aa: CAWSLRDTSLYGYTF
d_call: NA
j_call: TRBJ1-2
clone_size: once
v_call: TRBV30

cdr3_nt: TGTGCCAGCAGCTCATCCGGGACAGAGTACAATGAGCAGTTCTTC
cdr3_aa: CASSSSGTEYNEQFF
d_call: TRBD1
j_call: TRBJ2-1
clone_size: NA
v_call: TRBV9

cdr3_nt: TGCGCCAGCAGCACGGCGGGGGGGCCGGAGCAGTACTTC
cdr3_aa: CASSTAGGPEQYF
d_call: TRBD2
j_call: TRBJ2-7
clone_size: NA
v_call: TRBV5-1

cdr3_nt: TGTGCCAGCAGCCCCGCCTCGACAGGGAACTATGGCTACACCTTC
cdr3_aa: CASSPASTGNYGYTF
d_call: TRBD1
j_call: TRBJ1-2
clone_size: NA
v_call: TRBV6-5

cdr3_nt: TGTGCCAGCAGCTTAGGCGGCCAAGAGACCCAGTACTTC
cdr3_aa: CASSLGGQETQYF
d_call: NA
j_call: TRBJ2-5
clone_size: NA
v_call: TRBV7-9